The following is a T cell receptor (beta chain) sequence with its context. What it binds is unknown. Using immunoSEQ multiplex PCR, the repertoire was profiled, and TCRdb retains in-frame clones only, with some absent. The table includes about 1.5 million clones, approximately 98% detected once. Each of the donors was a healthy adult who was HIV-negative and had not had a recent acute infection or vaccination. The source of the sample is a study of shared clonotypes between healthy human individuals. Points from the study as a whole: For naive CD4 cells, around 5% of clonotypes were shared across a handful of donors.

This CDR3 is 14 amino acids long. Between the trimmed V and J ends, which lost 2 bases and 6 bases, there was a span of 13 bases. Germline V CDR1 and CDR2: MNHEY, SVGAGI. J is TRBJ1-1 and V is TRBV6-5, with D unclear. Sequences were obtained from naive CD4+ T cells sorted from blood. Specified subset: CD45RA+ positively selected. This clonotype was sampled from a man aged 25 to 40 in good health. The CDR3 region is CASSYPAEYPEAFF. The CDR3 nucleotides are TGTGCCAGCAGTTACCCTGCTGAGTACCCTGAAGCTTTCTTT.